Below, one TCR beta chain is given with its context. Its specificity is not known. The PCR was carried out with 60 Vbeta primers and 13 Jbeta primers. The protocol was immunoSEQ multiplex PCR, while the TCRdb copy is restricted to in-frame clones and leaves out a portion. The data show around 170,000 clones, roughly 84% seen once. These data belong to a study of cytomegalovirus exposure and HLA in healthy donors. Study-level points and caveats: Trimming of TCR beta V- and J-genes showed a link, identified in a later analysis, to a missense DCLRE1C variant.

Germline V gene data show CDR1 as SGHDN and CDR2 as FVKESK. The V gene end was trimmed by 1 base and the J gene end by 4 bases; junction bases not matched to a gene: 3. This CDR3 has 15 residues. Sequencing was done on a sample of PBMCs. This chain joins TRBV14 and TRBJ2-5; 10 bases are shared with TRBD2. The sequence derives from a woman aged 45-65 years in good health and CMV-seropositive. The CDR3 DNA reads as TGTGCCAGCAGCCAAGGGCTAGCGGGGGCAGAGACCCAGTACTTC. This gives the protein CASSQGLAGAETQYF.